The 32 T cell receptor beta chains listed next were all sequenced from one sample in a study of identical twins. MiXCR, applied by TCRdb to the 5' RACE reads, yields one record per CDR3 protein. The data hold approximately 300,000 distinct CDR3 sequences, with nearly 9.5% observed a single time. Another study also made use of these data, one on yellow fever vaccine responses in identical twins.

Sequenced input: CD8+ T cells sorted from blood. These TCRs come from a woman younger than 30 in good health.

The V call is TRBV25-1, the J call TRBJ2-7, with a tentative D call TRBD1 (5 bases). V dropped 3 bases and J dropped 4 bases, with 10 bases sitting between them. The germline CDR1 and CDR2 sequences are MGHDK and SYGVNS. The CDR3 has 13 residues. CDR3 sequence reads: CASSEPSGYEQYF. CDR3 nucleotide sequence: TGTGCCAGCAGTGAGCCGTCAGGGTACGAGCAGTACTTC.

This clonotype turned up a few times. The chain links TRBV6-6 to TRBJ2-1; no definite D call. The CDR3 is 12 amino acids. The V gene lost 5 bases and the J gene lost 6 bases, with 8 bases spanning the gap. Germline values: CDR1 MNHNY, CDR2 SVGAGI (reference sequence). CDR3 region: CASSTDVNEQFF. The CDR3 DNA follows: TGTGCCAGCAGTACGGACGTCAATGAGCAGTTCTTC.

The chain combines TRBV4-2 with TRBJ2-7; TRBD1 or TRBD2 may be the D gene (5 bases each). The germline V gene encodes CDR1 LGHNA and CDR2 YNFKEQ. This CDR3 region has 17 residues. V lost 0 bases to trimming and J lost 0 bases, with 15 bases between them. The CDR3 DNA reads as TGTGCCAGCAGCCAAGAAGTTGTGGGGGAATTCTCCTACGAGCAGTACTTC. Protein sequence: CASSQEVVGEFSYEQYF.

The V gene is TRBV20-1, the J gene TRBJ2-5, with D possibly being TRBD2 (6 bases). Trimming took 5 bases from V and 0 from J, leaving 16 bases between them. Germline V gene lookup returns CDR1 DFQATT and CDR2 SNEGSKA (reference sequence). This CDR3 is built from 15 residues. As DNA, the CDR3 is TGCAGTGCTGTCCTGGGCGGGAAGTACCAAGAGACCCAGTACTTC. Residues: CSAVLGGKYQETQYF.

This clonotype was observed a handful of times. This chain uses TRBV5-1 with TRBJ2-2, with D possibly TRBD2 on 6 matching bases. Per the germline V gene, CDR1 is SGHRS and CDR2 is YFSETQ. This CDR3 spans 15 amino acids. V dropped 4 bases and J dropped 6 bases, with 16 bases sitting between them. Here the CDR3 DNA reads TGCGCCAGCAGCACCAAGGCGGAGGGGCCCGGGGAGCTGTTTTTT. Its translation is CASSTKAEGPGELFF.

CDR3 amino acids: CASSLIQQGSYEQYF. The CDR3 nucleotides read TGCGCCAGCAGCCTGATTCAGCAGGGGTCCTACGAGCAGTACTTC. This chain links TRBV4-1 with TRBJ2-7; a possible D gene is TRBD1 (6 bases). Germline V gene lookup returns CDR1 MGHRA and CDR2 YSYEKL. Trimming left V 4 bases short and J 1 base short, with 14 bases between. There are 15 residues in the CDR3.

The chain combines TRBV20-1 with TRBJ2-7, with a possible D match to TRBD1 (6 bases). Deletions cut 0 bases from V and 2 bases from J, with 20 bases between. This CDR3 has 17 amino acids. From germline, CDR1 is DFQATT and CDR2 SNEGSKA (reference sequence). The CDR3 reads CSARDPHRDTLTYEQYF. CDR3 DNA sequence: TGCAGTGCTAGAGATCCTCACCGGGACACCCTAACCTACGAGCAGTACTTC.

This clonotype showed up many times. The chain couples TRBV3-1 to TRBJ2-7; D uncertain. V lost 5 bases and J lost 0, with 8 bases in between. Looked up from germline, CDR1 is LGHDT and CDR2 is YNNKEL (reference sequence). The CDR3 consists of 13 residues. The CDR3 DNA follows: TGTGCCAGCAGCAAGACTGACTCCTACGAGCAGTACTTC. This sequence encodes CASSKTDSYEQYF.

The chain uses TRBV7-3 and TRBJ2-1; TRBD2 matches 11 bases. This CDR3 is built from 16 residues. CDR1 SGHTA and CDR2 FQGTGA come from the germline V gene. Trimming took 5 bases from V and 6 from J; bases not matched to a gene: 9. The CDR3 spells CASSPRTSGPLNEQFF. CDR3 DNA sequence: TGTGCCAGCAGCCCCCGGACTAGCGGGCCACTCAATGAGCAGTTCTTC. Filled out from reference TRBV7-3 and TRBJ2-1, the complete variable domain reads GAGVSQTPSNKVTEKGKYVELRCDPISGHTALYWYRQSLGQGPEFLIYFQGTGAADDSGLPNDRFFAVRPEGSVSTLKIQRTERGDSAVYLCASSPRTSGPLNEQFFGPGTRLTVL.

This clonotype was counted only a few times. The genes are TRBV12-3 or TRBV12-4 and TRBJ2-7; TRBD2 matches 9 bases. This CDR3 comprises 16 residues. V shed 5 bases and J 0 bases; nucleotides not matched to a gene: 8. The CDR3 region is CASSASGTSSSYEQYF. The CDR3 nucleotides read TGTGCCAGCAGTGCATCCGGGACTAGCAGCTCCTACGAGCAGTACTTC.

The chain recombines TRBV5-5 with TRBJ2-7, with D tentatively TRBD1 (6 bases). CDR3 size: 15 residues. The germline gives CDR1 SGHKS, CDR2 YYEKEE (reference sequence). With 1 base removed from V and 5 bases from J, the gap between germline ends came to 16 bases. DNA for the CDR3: TGTGCCAGCAGCTTGAGTGGGGGCACTGTTCACGAGCAGTACTTC. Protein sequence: CASSLSGGTVHEQYF.

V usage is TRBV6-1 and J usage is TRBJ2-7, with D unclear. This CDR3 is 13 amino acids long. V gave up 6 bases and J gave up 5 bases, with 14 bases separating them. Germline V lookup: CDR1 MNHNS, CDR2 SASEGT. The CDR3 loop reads CASSLRQWNEQYF. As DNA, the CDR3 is TGTGCCAGCAGCCTAAGGCAGTGGAACGAGCAGTACTTC.

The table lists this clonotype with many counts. The CDR3 sequence is CASSPGASYYQETQYF. The DNA of the CDR3 is TGTGCCAGCAGCCCTGGGGCCAGTTACTACCAAGAGACCCAGTACTTC. The rearrangement links TRBV3-1 to TRBJ2-5, with D perhaps TRBD1 (5 bases). The germline V and J ends were trimmed by 4 bases and 0 bases, with 15 bases remaining between them. Looked up from germline, CDR1 is LGHDT and CDR2 is YNNKEL (reference sequence). The CDR3 totals 16 residues.

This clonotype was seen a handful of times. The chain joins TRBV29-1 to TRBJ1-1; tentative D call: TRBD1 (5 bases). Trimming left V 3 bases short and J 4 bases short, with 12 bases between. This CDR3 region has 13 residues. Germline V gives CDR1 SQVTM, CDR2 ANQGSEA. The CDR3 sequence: CSVDSGGGTEAFF. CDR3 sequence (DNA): TGCAGCGTTGATAGTGGGGGAGGCACTGAAGCTTTCTTT. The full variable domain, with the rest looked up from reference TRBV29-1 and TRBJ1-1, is SAVISQKPSRDICQRGTSLTIQCQVDSQVTMMFWYRQQPGQSLTLIATANQGSEATYESGFVIDKFPISRPNLTFSTLTVSNMSPEDSSIYLCSVDSGGGTEAFFGQGTRLTVV.

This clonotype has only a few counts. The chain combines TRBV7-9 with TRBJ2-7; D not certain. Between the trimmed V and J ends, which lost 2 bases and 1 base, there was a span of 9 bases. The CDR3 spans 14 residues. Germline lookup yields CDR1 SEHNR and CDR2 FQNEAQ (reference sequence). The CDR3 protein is CASSLQQDSYEQYF. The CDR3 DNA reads TGTGCCAGCAGCTTACAGCAGGATTCCTACGAGCAGTACTTC.

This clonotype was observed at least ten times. The CDR3 sequence: CASSFKSGGFEQYF. DNA of the CDR3: TGTGCCAGCAGTTTTAAGAGCGGGGGGTTCGAGCAGTACTTC. This chain joins TRBV27 and TRBJ2-7; 9 bases are a match to TRBD2. J gave up 6 bases and V 3 bases, and 6 bases lay outside the gene matches. CDR1 MNHEY and CDR2 SMNVEV come from the germline V gene (reference sequence). The CDR3 is 14 residues long.

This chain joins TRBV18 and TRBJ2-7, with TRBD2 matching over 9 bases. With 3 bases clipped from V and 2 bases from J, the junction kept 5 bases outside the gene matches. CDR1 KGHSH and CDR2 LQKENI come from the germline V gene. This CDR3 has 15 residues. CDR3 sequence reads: CASSPESSGAYEQYF. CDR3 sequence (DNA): TGTGCCAGCTCACCGGAATCTAGCGGGGCCTACGAGCAGTACTTC.

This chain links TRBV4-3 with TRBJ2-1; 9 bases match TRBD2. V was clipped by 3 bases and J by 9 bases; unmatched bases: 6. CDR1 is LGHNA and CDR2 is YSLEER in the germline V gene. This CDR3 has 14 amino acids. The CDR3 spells CASSHGTSYREQFF. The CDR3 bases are TGCGCCAGCAGCCACGGGACTAGCTACCGTGAGCAGTTCTTC.

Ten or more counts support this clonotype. The CDR3 here is CASSLGQGARNEQFF. As DNA, the CDR3 is TGTGCCAGCAGCTTGGGACAGGGGGCAAGAAATGAGCAGTTCTTC. The genes are TRBV7-9 and TRBJ2-1; TRBD1 agrees at 12 bases. The length of the CDR3 is 15 residues. Looked up from germline, CDR1 is SEHNR and CDR2 is FQNEAQ (reference sequence). J gave up 7 bases and V 3 bases, and 4 bases lay outside the gene matches. Together with reference TRBV7-9 and TRBJ2-1, the CDR3 gives the full variable domain: DTGVSQNPRHKITKRGQNVTFRCDPISEHNRLYWYRQTLGQGPEFLTYFQNEAQLEKSRLLSDRFSAERPKGSFSTLEIQRTEQGDSAMYLCASSLGQGARNEQFFGPGTRLTVL.

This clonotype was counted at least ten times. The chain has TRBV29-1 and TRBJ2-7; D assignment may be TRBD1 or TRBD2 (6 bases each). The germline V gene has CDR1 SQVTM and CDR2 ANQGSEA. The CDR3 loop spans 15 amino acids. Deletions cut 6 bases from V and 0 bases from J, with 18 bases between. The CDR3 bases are TGCAGCGTGTTGGGGGGCGGACAAAGCTCCTACGAGCAGTACTTC. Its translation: CSVLGGGQSSYEQYF.

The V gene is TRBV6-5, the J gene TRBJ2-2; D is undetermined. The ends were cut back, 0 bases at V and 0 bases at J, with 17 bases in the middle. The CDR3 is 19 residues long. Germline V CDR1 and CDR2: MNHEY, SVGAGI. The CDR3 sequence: CASSYSWLSVPTNTGELFF. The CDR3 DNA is TGTGCCAGCAGTTACTCTTGGCTTTCGGTACCCACGAACACCGGGGAGCTGTTTTTT.

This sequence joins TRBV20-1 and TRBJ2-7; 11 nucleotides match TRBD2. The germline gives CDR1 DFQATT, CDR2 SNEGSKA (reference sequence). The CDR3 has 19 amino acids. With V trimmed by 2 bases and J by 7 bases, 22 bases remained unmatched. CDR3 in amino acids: CSARPVGTSGGLSFPEQYF. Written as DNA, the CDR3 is TGCAGTGCTAGACCTGTAGGGACTAGCGGAGGACTCTCGTTCCCGGAGCAGTACTTC.

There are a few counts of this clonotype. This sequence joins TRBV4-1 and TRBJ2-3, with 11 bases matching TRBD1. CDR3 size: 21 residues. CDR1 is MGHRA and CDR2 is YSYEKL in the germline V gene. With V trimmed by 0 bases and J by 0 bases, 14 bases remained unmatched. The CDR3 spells CASSQEAMDRGRVGSTDTQYF. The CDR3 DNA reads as TGCGCCAGCAGCCAAGAGGCCATGGACAGGGGGCGCGTCGGTAGCACAGATACGCAGTATTTT.

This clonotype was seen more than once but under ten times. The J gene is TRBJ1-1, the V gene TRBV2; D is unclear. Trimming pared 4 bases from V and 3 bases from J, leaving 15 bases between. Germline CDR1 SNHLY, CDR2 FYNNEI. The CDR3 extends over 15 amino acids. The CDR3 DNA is TGTGCCAGCAGTGTTTATACCGGGTTGTACACTGAAGCTTTCTTT. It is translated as CASSVYTGLYTEAFF.

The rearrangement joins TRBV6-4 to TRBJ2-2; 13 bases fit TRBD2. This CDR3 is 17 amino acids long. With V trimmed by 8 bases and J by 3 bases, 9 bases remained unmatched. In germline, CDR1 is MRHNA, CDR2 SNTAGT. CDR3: CASSRTSGSSDTGELFF. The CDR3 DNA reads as TGTGCCAGCTCCCGGACTAGCGGGAGTAGTGACACCGGGGAGCTGTTTTTT.

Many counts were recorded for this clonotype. CDR3 in amino acids: CSVVVDSYNEQFF. Written as DNA, the CDR3 is TGCAGCGTTGTGGTAGACTCCTACAATGAGCAGTTCTTC. The rearrangement uses TRBV29-1 and TRBJ2-1; no reliable D call. The germline CDR1 and CDR2 sequences are SQVTM and ANQGSEA. This CDR3 contains 13 residues. V was cut by 4 bases and J by 0 bases, with 7 bases left in between.

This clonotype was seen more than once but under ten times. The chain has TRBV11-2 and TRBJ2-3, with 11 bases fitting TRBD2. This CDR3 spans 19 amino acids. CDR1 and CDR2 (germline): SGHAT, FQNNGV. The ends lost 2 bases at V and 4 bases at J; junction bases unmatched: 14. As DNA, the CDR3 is TGTGCCAGCAGCTTACCCGGGGGTAGCGGGAGGGCCGACGCAGATACGCAGTATTTT. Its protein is CASSLPGGSGRADADTQYF.

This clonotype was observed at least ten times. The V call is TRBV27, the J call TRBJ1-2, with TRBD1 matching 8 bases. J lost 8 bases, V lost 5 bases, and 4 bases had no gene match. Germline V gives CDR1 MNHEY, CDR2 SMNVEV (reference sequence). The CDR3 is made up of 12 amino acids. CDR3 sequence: CASSRTGSGYTF. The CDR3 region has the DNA TGTGCCAGCAGTCGGACAGGGAGCGGCTACACCTTC.

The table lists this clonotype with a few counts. CDR3 in amino acids: CSARALGQADTEAFF. CDR3 coding DNA: TGCAGTGCTAGAGCACTGGGACAGGCCGACACTGAAGCTTTCTTT. The V gene is TRBV20-1, the J gene TRBJ1-1; 8 bases line up with TRBD1. CDR1 and CDR2 from the germline V gene are DFQATT and SNEGSKA (reference sequence). Unmatched junction bases numbered 7, after V lost 1 base and J lost 3 bases. CDR3 size: 15 residues.

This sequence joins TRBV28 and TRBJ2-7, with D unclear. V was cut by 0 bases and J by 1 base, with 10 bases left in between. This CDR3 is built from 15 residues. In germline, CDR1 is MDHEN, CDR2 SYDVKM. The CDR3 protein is CASSLWRSGSYEQYF. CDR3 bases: TGTGCCAGCAGTTTATGGAGGAGTGGGTCCTACGAGCAGTACTTC.

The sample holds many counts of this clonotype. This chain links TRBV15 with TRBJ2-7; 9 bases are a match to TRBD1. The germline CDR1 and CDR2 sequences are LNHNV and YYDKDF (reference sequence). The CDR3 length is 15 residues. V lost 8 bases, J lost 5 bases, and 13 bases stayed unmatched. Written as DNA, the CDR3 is TGTGCCACCTCACCAACCGGGACAGGGTACGACGAGCAGTACTTC. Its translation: CATSPTGTGYDEQYF.

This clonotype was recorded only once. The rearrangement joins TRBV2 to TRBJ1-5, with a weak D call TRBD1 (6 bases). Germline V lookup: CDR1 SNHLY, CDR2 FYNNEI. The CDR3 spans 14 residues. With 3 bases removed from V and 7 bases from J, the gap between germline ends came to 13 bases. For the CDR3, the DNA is TGTGCCAGCAGTGAGCGAGGGGGGGGCCAGCCCCAGCATTTT. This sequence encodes CASSERGGGQPQHF. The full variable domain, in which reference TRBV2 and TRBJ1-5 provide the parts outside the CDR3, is EPEVTQTPSHQVTQMGQEVILRCVPISNHLYFYWYRQILGQKVEFLVSFYNNEISEKSEIFDDQFSVERPDGSNFTLKIRSTKLEDSAMYFCASSERGGGQPQHFGDGTRLSIL.